This T cell receptor beta chain was obtained from a study of neurological immune-mediated disorders. Study information: The disease course was relapsing-remitting in some 31 and secondary progressive in about 8.5% of the 34 multiple sclerosis patients. Overall study results and limits: HTLV-1-associated myelopathy had the most TCR clonal expansion, while multiple sclerosis had the least, a level that fell below healthy controls.

With 10-nucleotide random UMIs, 5'RACE was used to make the cDNA. From 15-18 subjects, over 160 million TCR-beta sequences were obtained in each sequencing run. TCRdb analysed the 5' RACE reads with MiXCR anew, one entry per CDR3 protein. The table shows about 120,000 distinct CDR3 sequences, with roughly 3.2% occurring only once. This clonotype was seen repeatedly, ten times or more. The antigen is unknown. The sample consisted of PBMCs. This clonotype was sampled from a woman in her twenties or thirties with multiple sclerosis.

DNA for the CDR3: TGTGCCAGCAGTTTTGGCCACACCATATATTTT. This sequence encodes CASSFGHTIYF. This sequence joins TRBV12-3 or TRBV12-4 and TRBJ1-3; D ambiguous. Trimming stripped 3 bases from V and 8 bases from J, with 5 bases between. The CDR3 covers 11 residues.